This is a list of T cell receptor beta chains from one sample in a study of cytomegalovirus exposure and HLA in healthy donors. Clones were sequenced by immunoSEQ multiplex PCR, and TCRdb holds only the in-frame ones, with some missing. The sample carries 100,000 or so clones, 65% to 85% recorded once. Sequenced sample: PBMCs. These receptors all stem from a woman aged 40 to 50 in good health and CMV-seronegative. CDR3s include the opening cysteine and the closing phenylalanine or tryptophan.

TRBJ2-7 TRBV4-3 CASSQSFPQGIIYEQYF
TRBJ1-2 TRBV7-9 CSSSPSRGSGYTF
TRBJ2-2 TRBV4-3 CASSQDRVGAARGTGELFF
TRBJ1-3 TRBV5-1 CASSLAGSSGNTIYF
TRBJ2-5 TRBV5-1 CASSLTAGAETQYF
TRBJ2-2 TRBV7-7 CASSPRLAGGAGELFF
TRBJ2-1 TRBV9 CASSTSTSERYNEQFF
TRBJ2-1 TRBV2 CANTDRGGDYNEQFF
TRBJ1-3 TRBV7-6 CASSLLYGSSGNTIYF
TRBJ1-2 TRBV7-2 CASSLGQGNYGYTF
TRBJ2-5 TRBV11-2 CASSSYGSQETQYF
TRBJ2-4 TRBV18 CASSPQRTGSAKNIQYF
TRBJ2-3 TRBV7-9 CASSLAVSGGFRGQDTQYF